The clone carrying this T cell receptor (beta chain) was detected only once. The protocol was immunoSEQ multiplex PCR, while the TCRdb copy is restricted to in-frame clones and leaves out a portion. The data show tens of thousands of clones, 90% to 95% seen once. This record belongs to a study of T cell changes during pregnancy in multiple sclerosis. V was clipped by 6 bases and J by 3 bases; unmatched bases: 2. Looked up from germline, CDR1 is SGDLS and CDR2 is YYNGEE. There are 12 residues in the CDR3. J is TRBJ1-2 and V is TRBV9; 7 positions match TRBD1. This sample comprised CD8+ T cells from peripheral blood mononuclear cells, obtained in the second trimester of pregnancy. The TCR sequence derives from a female donor with multiple sclerosis, enrolled in a pregnancy study. This CDR3 reads CASTGQDYGYTF. In DNA, the CDR3 is TGTGCCAGCACCGGACAGGACTATGGCTACACCTTC.